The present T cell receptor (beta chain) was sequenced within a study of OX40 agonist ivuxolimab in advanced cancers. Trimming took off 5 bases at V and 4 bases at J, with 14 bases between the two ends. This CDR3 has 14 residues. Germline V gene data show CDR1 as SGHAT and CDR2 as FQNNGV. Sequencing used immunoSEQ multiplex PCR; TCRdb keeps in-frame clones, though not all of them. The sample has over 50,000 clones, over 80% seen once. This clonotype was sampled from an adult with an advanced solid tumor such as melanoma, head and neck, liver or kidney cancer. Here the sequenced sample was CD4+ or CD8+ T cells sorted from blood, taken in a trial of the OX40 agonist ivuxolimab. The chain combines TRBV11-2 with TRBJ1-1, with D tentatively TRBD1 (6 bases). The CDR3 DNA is TGTGCCAGCAGCCGTCATCGAGGGGGCACTGAAGCTTTCTTT. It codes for CASSRHRGGTEAFF. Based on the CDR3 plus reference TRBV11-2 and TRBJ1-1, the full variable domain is EAGVAQSPRYKIIEKRQSVAFWCNPISGHATLYWYQQILGQGPKLLIQFQNNGVVDDSQLPKDRFSAERLKGVDSTLKIQPAKLEDSAVYLCASSRHRGGTEAFFGQGTRLTVV.